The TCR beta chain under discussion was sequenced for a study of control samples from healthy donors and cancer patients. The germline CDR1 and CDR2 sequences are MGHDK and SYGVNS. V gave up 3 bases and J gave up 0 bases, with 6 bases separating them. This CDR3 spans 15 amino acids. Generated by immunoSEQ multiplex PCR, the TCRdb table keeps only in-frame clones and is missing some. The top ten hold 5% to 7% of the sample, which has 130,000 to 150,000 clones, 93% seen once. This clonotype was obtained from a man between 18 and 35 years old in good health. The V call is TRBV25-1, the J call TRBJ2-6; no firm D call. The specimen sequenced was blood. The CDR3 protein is CASSDINSGANVLTF. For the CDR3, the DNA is TGTGCCAGCAGTGATATAAACTCTGGGGCCAACGTCCTGACTTTC.